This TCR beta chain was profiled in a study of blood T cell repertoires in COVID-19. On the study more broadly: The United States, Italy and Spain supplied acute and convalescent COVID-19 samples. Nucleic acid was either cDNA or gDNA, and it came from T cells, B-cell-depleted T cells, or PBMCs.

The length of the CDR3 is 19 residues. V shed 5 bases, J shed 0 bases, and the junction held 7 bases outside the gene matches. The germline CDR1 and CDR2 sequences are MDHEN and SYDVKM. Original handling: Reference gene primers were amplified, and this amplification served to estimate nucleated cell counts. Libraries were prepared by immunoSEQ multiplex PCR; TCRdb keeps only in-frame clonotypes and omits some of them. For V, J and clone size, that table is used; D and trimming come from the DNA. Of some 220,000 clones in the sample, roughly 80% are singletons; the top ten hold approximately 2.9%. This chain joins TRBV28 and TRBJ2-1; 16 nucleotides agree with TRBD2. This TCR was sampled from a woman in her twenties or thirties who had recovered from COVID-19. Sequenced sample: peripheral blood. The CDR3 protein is CASSLGLAGGRSSYNEQFF. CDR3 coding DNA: TGTGCCAGCAGTCTGGGACTAGCGGGAGGGCGAAGCTCCTACAATGAGCAGTTCTTC.